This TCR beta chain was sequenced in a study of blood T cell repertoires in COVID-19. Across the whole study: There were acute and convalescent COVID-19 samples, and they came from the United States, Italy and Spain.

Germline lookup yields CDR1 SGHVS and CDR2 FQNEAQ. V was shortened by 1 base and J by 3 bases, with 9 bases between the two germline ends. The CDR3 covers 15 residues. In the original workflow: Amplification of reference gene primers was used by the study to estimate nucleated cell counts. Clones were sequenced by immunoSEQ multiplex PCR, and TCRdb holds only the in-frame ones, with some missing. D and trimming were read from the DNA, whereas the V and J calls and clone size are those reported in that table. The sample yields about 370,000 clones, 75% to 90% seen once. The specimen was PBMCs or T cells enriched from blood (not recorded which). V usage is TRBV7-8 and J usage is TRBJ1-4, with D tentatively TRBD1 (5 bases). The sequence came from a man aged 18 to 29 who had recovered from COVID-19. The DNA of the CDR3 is TGTGCCAGCAGCTTAGATAGGGGTGCTAATGAAAAACTGTTTTTT. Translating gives CASSLDRGANEKLFF.